One T cell receptor beta chain is described in this entry. Its target is unknown. Naive CD8 isolation took CD45RO-negative cells positively selected for CCR7 and excluded terminally differentiated effector memory CD45RA+ cells. This sample is part of a study of shared clonotypes between healthy human individuals. Study-level results: On the whole, naive subsets had larger estimated richness than memory subsets had. Blood alone was sampled, and tissue repertoires likely differ.

At the deep level, the assay was run. Sorted-subset replicate PCRs used approximately 180 ng of genomic DNA. This amount corresponded to approximately 30,000 T cell genomes. Measured with immunoSEQ multiplex PCR; TCRdb has only the in-frame clones, and not every one. Of around 600,000 clones detected, roughly 95% appear once; the ten largest clones hold about 0.11%. This sequence was found in a woman in her thirties in good health. The specimen sequenced was naive CD8+ T cells sorted from blood.

The CDR3 region has the DNA TGTGCCAGCAGCGAGGGAGCGGGAGGGCCTTATGAGCAGTTCTTC. Translating gives CASSEGAGGPYEQFF. The rearrangement uses TRBV9 and TRBJ2-1; 10 nucleotides align to TRBD2. Germline CDR1 and CDR2: SGDLS and YYNGEE. The length of the CDR3 is 15 residues. V was clipped by 3 bases and J by 8 bases; unmatched bases: 8.